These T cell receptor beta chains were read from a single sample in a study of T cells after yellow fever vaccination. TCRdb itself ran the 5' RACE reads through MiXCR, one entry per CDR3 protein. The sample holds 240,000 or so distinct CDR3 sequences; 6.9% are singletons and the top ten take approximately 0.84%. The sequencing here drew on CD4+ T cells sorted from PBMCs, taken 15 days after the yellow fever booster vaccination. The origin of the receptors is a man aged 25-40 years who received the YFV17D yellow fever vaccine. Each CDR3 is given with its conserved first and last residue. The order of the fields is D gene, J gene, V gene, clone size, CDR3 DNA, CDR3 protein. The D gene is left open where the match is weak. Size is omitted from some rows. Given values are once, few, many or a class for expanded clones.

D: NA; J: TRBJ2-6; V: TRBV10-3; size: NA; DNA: TGTGCCATCAGTGAGTCGCGGGCCCCGACCTCTGGGGCCAACGTCCTGACTTTC; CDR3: CAISESRAPTSGANVLTF
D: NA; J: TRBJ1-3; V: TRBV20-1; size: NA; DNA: TGCAGTGCTAGTCCCAGTTCGGGCCGGGGGAACACCATATATTTT; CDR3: CSASPSSGRGNTIYF
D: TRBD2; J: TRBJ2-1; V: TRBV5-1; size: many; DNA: TGCGCCAGCAGCCAATCCGCCGGGACTAGCGGGAGGGCGGAGCAGTTCTTC; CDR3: CASSQSAGTSGRAEQFF
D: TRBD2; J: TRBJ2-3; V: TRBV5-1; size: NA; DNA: TGCGCCAGCGCCGCCACTAGCGGCACATATACGCAGTATTTT; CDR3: CASAATSGTYTQYF
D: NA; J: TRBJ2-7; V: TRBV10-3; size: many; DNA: TGTGCCATCAGTGAGTCTGGGCAGGGATCTAACGAGCAGTACTTC; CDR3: CAISESGQGSNEQYF
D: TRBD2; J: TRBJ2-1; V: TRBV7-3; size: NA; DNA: TGTGCCAGCAGCGGGCGGCGGGAGGGCTCCAATGAGCAGTTCTTC; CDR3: CASSGRREGSNEQFF
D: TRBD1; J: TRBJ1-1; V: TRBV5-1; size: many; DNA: TGCGCCAGCCGGGGACAGGTGAACACTGAAGCTTTCTTT; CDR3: CASRGQVNTEAFF
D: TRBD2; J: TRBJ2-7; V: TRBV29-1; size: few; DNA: TGCAGCGTTGTTGCTAGCGGGAGGGGGTTGGTCTACGAGCAGTACTTC; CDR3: CSVVASGRGLVYEQYF
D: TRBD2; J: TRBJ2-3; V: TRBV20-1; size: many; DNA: TGCAGTCTAGCGGGAGGAGGCACAGATACGCAGTATTTT; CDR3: CSLAGGGTDTQYF
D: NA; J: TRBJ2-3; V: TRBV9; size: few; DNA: TGTGCCAGCAGCGTCTCGGGACACCTGGATACGCAGTATTTT; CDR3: CASSVSGHLDTQYF
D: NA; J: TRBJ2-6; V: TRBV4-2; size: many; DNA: TGTGCCAGCAGCCAAGAGTACACCCGGGGGGCCAACGTCCTGACTTTC; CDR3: CASSQEYTRGANVLTF
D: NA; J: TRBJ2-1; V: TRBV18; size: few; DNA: TGTGCCAGCTCTCAACAGGGTAGGGAGCAGTTCTTC; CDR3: CASSQQGREQFF
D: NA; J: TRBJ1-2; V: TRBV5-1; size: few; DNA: TGCGCCAGCAGCTTGGTAACAGAAGTCTATGGCTACACCTTC; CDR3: CASSLVTEVYGYTF
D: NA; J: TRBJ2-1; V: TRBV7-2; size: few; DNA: TGTGCCAGCAGCTTAGTTGCGGGGTGGGAGCAGTTCTTC; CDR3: CASSLVAGWEQFF
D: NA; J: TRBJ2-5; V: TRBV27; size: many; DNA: TGTGCCAGCAGTGGGAAGGGGACCCAGTACTTC; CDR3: CASSGKGTQYF